Presented here are 5 T cell receptor beta chains from one specimen sequenced in a study of cytomegalovirus exposure and HLA in healthy donors. The PCR made use of 60 Vbeta and 13 Jbeta primers. Profiling relied on immunoSEQ multiplex PCR, and the TCRdb table lists in-frame clones only, not all of them. The sample includes approximately 170,000 clones, around 80% seen only once; the top ten take 4.9%. Specimen: PBMCs. The receptors stem from a male donor in good health and CMV-seronegative.

Only one count was recorded for this clone. The chain uses TRBV7-2 and TRBJ2-1; D remains ambiguous. The CDR3 contains 12 residues. In germline, CDR1 is SGHTA, CDR2 FQGNSA. V lost 4 bases, J lost 8 bases, and 9 bases lay in between. The CDR3 DNA reads TGTGCCAGCAGCTGGATTAGCTATGAGCAGTTCTTC. Encoded protein: CASSWISYEQFF.

The chain joins TRBV29-1 to TRBJ1-1; D not resolved. Germline V CDR1 and CDR2: SQVTM, ANQGSEA. The V and J ends lost 7 bases and 1 base respectively, with 13 bases between them. The length of the CDR3 is 13 residues. DNA for the CDR3: TGCAGCGGGGTTGGTAGGAGGAACACTGAAGCTTTCTTT. Residues: CSGVGRRNTEAFF.

The chain links TRBV4-2 to TRBJ2-3, with TRBD1 matching 10 bases. The CDR3 is 15 residues long. V gave up 4 bases and J gave up 4 bases; unmatched junction bases: 5. Germline lookup yields CDR1 LGHNA and CDR2 YNFKEQ. The CDR3 coding sequence is TGTGCCAGCAGCCTCGGGACAGGGGATTCAGATACGCAGTATTTT. Translated, it gives CASSLGTGDSDTQYF.

This sequence joins TRBV23-1 and TRBJ2-5; tentatively, D is TRBD2 (6 bases). TRBV23-1 belongs to the ORF category, with a function that is uncertain. The CDR3 totals 16 residues. V was clipped by 5 bases and J by 4 bases, with 20 bases between them. The CDR3 sequence is CASSSGRGFTGETQYF. The CDR3, as DNA: TGCGCCAGCAGTTCCGGCCGGGGGTTCACCGGAGAGACCCAGTACTTC.

The chain combines TRBV13 with TRBJ2-5; D unclear. Germline CDR1 reads PRHDT; CDR2 reads FYEKMQ (reference sequence). V lost 6 bases and J 4 bases, leaving 9 bases between the germline ends. This CDR3 has 12 residues. The CDR3 nucleotides read TGTGCCAGCAGATCCGGTCCAGAGACCCAGTACTTC. This gives the protein CASRSGPETQYF.